Included here is one T cell receptor (beta chain) sequence, with context. This clone was seen only once. No cognate antigen has been identified for it. Per-base quality was not reported, and no clone a single base away is much larger than it. From the cysteine through the phenylalanine, the CDR3 covers 15 amino acids. Just the 45-base CDR3 DNA is kept, in frame starting at base 1. In the germline V gene, CDR1 corresponds to SGHRS and CDR2 to YFSETQ. Trimming leaves V shorter by 0 bases and J shorter by 5 bases, with the junction holding 6 bases beyond the gene matches. This record belongs to a study of T cell changes during pregnancy in multiple sclerosis (dated by TCRdb to 2018 to 2020). With regard to the full study: The study examined how the T cell repertoire changed over the course of pregnancy in women with multiple sclerosis.

The protocol used for the library was the immunoSEQ multiplex PCR assay. The immuneACCESS repertoire file appears here via TCRdb, limited to in-frame rearrangements. These files lack a portion of the clones; in checked studies, under half of the deficit traces to unresolved V genes, and the cause of the others is not known. For this sample the table gives just over 30,000 clones, of which approximately 90% were detected only once. The ten largest make up 8% to 10% of the sample. The origin of this receptor is a female donor with multiple sclerosis, enrolled in a pregnancy study. The chain employs TRBV5-1 and TRBJ2-7, with 9 junctional bases fitting TRBD2. The input for sequencing was CD8+ T cells from peripheral blood mononuclear cells, taken in the first trimester of pregnancy. The bases read TGCGCCAGCAGCTTGGATCTAGCGGGAACCAACGAGCAGTACTTC. It is translated as CASSLDLAGTNEQYF.